This TCR beta chain emerged from a study of T cell changes during pregnancy in multiple sclerosis. The germline gives CDR1 KGHSH, CDR2 LQKENI. With 4 bases clipped from V and 7 bases from J, the junction kept 15 bases outside the gene matches. The CDR3 sequence is 17 residues long. The table came from immunoSEQ multiplex PCR; TCRdb's copy has only in-frame clones and leaves some out. There are tens of thousands of clones in the sample; 93% occur only once, and under 2% lies in the top ten. This clonotype was sampled from a female donor with multiple sclerosis, enrolled in a pregnancy study. The chain couples TRBV18 to TRBJ2-7, with TRBD2 matching over 11 bases. This specimen consisted of peripheral blood, obtained after pregnancy. As DNA, the CDR3 is TGTGCCAGCTCACGGGCTAGCGGGAGGCCAAGCCTACGGGAGCAGTACTTC. It translates to CASSRASGRPSLREQYF.